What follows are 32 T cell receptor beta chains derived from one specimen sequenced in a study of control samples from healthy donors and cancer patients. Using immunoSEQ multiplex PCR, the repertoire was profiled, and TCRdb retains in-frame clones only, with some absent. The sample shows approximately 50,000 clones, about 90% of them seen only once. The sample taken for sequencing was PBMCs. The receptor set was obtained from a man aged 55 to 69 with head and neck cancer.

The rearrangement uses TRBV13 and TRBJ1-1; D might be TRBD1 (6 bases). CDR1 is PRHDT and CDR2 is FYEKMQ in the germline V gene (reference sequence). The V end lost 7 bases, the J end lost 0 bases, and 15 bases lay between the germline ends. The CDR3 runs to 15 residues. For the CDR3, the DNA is TGTGCCAGCACCGACGTCGGACAGCTGAACACTGAAGCTTTCTTT. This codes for CASTDVGQLNTEAFF.

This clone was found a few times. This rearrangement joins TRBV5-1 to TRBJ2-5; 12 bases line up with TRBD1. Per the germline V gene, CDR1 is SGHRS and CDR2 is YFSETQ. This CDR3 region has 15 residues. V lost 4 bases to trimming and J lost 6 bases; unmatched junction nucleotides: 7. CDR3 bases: TGCGCCAGCAGCCCTCGGAGGGACAGGGGGCAGACCCAGTACTTC. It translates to CASSPRRDRGQTQYF.

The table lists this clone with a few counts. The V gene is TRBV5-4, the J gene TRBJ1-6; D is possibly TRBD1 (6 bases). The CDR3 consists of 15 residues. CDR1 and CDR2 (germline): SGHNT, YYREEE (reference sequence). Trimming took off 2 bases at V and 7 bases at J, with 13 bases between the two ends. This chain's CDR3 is CASSFGGVGNSPLHF. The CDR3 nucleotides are TGTGCCAGCAGCTTTGGGGGCGTGGGGAATTCACCCCTCCACTTT.

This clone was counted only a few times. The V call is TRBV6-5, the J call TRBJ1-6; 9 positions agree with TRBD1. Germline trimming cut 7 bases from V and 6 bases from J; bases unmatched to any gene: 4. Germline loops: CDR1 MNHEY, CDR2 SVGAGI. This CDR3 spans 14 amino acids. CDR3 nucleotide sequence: TGTGCCAGCACCCCGGGACAGGGTAATTCACCCCTCCACTTT. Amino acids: CASTPGQGNSPLHF.

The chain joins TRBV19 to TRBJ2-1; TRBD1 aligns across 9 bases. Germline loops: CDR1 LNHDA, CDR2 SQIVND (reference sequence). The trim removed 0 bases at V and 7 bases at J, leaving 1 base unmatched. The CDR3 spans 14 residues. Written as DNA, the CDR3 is TGTGCCAGTAGTATAGAAGACAGGGGGAATGAGCAGTTCTTC. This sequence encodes CASSIEDRGNEQFF.

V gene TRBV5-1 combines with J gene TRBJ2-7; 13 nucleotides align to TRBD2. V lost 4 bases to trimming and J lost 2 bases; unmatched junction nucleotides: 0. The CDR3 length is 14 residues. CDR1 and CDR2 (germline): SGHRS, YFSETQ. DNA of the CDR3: TGCGCCAGCAGCACTAGCGGGGGGGCCTACGAGCAGTACTTC. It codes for CASSTSGGAYEQYF.

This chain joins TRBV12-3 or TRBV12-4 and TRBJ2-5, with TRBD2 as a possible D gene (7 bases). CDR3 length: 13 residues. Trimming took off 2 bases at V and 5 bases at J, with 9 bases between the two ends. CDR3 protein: CASSLTGGETQYF. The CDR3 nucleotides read TGTGCCAGCAGTTTAACGGGGGGCGAGACCCAGTACTTC.

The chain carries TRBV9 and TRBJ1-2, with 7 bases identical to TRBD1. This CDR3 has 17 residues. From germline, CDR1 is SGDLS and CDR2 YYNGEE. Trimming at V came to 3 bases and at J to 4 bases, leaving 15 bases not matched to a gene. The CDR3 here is CASSAPFVDRVGYGYTF. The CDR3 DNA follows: TGTGCCAGCAGCGCCCCCTTCGTTGACAGGGTCGGCTATGGCTACACCTTC.

CDR3 DNA: TGTGCCAGCAGCGTAGGTACAGTGCAAGAGACCCAGTACTTC. This sequence encodes CASSVGTVQETQYF. The chain recombines TRBV9 with TRBJ2-5, with no clear D. V shed 0 bases and J shed 2 bases, with 8 bases lying between them. Germline V CDR1 and CDR2: SGDLS, YYNGEE. CDR3 size: 14 residues.

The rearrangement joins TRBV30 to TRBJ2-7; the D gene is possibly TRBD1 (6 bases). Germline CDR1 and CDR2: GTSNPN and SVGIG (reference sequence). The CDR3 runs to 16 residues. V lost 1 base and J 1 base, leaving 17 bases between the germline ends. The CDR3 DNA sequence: TGTGCCTGGAGTGCCCCCCGACAGGCCGTATCCTACGAGCAGTACTTC. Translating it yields CAWSAPRQAVSYEQYF.

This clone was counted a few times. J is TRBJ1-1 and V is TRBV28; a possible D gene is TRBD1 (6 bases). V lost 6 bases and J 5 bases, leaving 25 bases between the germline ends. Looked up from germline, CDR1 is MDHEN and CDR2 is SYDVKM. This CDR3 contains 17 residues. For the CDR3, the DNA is TGTGCCAGCAGCCCAAACCTGTGGGGGGCGGTTTTTACTGAAGCTTTCTTT. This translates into CASSPNLWGAVFTEAFF.

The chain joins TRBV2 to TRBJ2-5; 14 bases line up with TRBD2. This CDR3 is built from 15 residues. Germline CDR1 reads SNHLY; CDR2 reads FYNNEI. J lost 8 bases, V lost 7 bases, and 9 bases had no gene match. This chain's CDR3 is CASKGLAGEGGTQYF. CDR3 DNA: TGTGCCAGCAAGGGACTAGCGGGGGAGGGGGGCACCCAGTACTTC.

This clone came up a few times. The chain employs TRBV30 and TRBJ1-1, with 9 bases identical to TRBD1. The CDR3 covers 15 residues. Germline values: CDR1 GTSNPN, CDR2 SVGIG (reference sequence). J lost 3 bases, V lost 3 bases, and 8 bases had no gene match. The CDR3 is CAWRRQGVGYTEAFF. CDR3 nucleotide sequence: TGTGCCTGGAGGCGACAGGGGGTTGGATACACTGAAGCTTTCTTT.

The chain's CDR3 is CASSDLEGGTVPRAQYF. CDR3 coding DNA: TGTGCCAGCAGCGACCTTGAGGGCGGGACAGTGCCCCGGGCCCAGTACTTC. V is TRBV9 and J is TRBJ2-5; tentatively, D is TRBD1 (7 bases). Germline CDR1 reads SGDLS; CDR2 reads YYNGEE. Trimming shortened V by 3 bases and J by 9 bases, and 27 bases separated the two germline ends. The CDR3 totals 17 residues.

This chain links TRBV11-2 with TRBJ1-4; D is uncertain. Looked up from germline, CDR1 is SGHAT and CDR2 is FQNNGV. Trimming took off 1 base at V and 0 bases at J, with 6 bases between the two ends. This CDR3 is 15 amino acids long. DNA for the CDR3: TGTGCCAGCAGCTTAGCTCTGTCAACTAATGAAAAACTGTTTTTT. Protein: CASSLALSTNEKLFF.

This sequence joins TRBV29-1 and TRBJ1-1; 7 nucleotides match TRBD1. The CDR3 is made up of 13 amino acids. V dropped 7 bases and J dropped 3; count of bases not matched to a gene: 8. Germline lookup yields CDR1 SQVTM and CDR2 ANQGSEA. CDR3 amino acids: CSARQGGDTEAFF. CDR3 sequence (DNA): TGCAGCGCTAGACAGGGCGGCGACACTGAAGCTTTCTTT.

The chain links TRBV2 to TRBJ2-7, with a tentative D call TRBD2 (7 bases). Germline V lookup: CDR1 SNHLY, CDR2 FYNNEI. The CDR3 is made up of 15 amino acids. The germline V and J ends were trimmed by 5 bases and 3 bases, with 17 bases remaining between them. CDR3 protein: CASSPKGGGGYEQYF. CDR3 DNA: TGTGCCAGCAGTCCTAAAGGGGGAGGGGGCTACGAGCAGTACTTC.

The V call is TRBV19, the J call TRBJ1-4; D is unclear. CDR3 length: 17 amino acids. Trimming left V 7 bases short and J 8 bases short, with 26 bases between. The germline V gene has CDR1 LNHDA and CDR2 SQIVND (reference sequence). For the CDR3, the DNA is TGTGCCAGTATTCCTAAAAGTGACCCGGGAAAAGAGGAAAAACTGTTTTTT. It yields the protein CASIPKSDPGKEEKLFF.

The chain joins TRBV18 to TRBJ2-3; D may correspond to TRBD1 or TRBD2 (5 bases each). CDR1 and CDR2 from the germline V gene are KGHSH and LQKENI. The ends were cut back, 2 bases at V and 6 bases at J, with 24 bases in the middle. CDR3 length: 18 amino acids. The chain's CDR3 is CASSPVSGAAGSLDTQYF. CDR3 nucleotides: TGTGCCAGCTCACCAGTGTCCGGGGCAGCCGGAAGCTTGGATACGCAGTATTTT.

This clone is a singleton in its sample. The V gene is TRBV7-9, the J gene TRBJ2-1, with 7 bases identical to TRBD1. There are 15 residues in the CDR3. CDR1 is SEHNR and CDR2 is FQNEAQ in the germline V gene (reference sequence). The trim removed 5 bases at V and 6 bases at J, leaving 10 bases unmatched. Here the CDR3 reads CASSLGQDPVNEQFF. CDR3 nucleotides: TGTGCCAGCAGCCTCGGACAGGACCCTGTCAATGAGCAGTTCTTC.

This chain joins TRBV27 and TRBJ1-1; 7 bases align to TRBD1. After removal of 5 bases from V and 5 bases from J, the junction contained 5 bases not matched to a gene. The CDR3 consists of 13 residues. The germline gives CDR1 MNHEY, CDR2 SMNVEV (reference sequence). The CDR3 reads CASSRQGLTEAFF. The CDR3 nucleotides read TGTGCCAGCAGTAGACAGGGCTTAACTGAAGCTTTCTTT.

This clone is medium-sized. The CDR3 nucleotides are TGCGCCAGCAGATTCACTACCGAGGGGGTTAAGGGGTATGGCTACACCTTC. Its translation: CASRFTTEGVKGYGYTF. The chain carries TRBV5-1 and TRBJ1-2, with a weak D call TRBD1 (6 bases). V lost 5 bases and J 5 bases, leaving 25 bases between the germline ends. The CDR3 has 17 amino acids. Germline assignment: CDR1 SGHRS and CDR2 YFSETQ. Complete variable domain (other parts from reference TRBV5-1 and TRBJ1-2): KAGVTQTPRYLIKTRGQQVTLSCSPISGHRSVSWYQQTPGQGLQFLFEYFSETQRNKGNFPGRFSGRQFSNSRSEMNVSTLELGDSALYLCASRFTTEGVKGYGYTFGSGTRLTVV.

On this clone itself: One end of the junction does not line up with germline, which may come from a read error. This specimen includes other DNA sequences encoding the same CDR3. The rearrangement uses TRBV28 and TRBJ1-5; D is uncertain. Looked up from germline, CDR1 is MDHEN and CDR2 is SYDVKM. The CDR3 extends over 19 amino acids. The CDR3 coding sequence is TGTGCCAGCAGTTTCCTCTTCCGAAGGGCAGGTTCGGGCAACCAGCCCCAGCATTTT. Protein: CASSFLFRRAGSGNQPQHF.

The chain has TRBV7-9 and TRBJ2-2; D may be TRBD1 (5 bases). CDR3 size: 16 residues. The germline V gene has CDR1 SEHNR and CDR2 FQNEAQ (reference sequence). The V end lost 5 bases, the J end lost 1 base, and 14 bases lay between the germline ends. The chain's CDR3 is CASSDRARVNTGELFF. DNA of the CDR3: TGTGCCAGCAGCGATCGTGCCAGGGTGAACACCGGGGAGCTGTTTTTT.

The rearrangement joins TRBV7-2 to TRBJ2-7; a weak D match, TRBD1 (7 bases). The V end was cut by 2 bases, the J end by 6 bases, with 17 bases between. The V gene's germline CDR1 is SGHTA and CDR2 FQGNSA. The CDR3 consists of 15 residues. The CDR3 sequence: CASSLSGGAGGEQYF. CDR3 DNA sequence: TGTGCCAGCAGCTTATCTGGCGGGGCAGGGGGCGAGCAGTACTTC.

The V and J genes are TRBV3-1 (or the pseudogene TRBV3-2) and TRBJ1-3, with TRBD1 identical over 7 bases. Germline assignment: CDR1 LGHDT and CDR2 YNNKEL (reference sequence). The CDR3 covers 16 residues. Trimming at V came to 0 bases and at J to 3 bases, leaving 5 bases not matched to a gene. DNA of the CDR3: TGTGCCAGCAGCCAAGATATGACAGGGTATGGAAACACCATATATTTT. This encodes CASSQDMTGYGNTIYF.

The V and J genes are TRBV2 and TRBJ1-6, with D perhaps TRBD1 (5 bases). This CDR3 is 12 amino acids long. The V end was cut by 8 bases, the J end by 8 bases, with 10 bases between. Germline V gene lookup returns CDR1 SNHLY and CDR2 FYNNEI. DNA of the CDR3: TGTGCCAGCCGGGACGTTTATTCACCCCTCCACTTT. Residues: CASRDVYSPLHF.

DNA for the CDR3: TGTGCCAGCAGTCGCCAGGGATCTGGCTACACCTTC. Residues: CASSRQGSGYTF. The genes are TRBV27 and TRBJ1-2, with a weak D call TRBD1 (5 bases). Germline V gene sequence: CDR1 MNHEY, CDR2 SMNVEV (reference sequence). V shed 5 bases and J shed 7 bases, with 11 bases lying between them. CDR3 length: 12 residues.

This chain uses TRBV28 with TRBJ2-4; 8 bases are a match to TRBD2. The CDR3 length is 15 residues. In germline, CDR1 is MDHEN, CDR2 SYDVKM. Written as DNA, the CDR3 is TGTGCTACCGCTAGCGGGTCACTAGCCAAAAACATTCAGTACTTC. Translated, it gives CATASGSLAKNIQYF.

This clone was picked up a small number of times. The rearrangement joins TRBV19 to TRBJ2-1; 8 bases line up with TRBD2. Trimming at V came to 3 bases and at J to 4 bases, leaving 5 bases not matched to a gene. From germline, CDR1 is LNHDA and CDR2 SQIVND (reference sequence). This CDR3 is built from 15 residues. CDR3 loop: CASSIQAGVYNEQFF. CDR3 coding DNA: TGTGCCAGTAGTATCCAAGCGGGAGTGTACAATGAGCAGTTCTTC. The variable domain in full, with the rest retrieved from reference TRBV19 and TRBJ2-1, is DGGITQSPKYLFRKEGQNVTLSCEQNLNHDAMYWYRQDPGQGLRLIYYSQIVNDFQKGDIAEGYSVSREKKESFPLTVTSAQKNPTAFYLCASSIQAGVYNEQFFGPGTRLTVL.

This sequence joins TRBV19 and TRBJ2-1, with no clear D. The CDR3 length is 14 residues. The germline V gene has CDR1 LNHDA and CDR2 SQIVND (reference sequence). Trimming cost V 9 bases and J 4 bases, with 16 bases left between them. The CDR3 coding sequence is TGTGCCAGCACGGCGACTGGGGTTTACAATGAGCAGTTCTTC. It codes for CASTATGVYNEQFF.

The CDR3 coding sequence is TGTGCCAGCAGCCCCCTACGGGGAGGCGGCACAGATACGCAGTATTTT. Its translation is CASSPLRGGGTDTQYF. The chain has TRBV6-2 or TRBV6-3 and TRBJ2-3; D might be TRBD2 (6 bases). Germline values: CDR1 MNHEY, CDR2 SVGEGT. This CDR3 has 16 residues. Trimming pared 6 bases from V and 1 base from J, leaving 17 bases between.